The 14 T cell receptor beta chains in this list originate from one sample, sequenced in a study of blood T cell repertoires in COVID-19. TCRdb keeps only in-frame clones here, not all; method: immunoSEQ multiplex PCR. Of roughly 250,000 clones detected, around nine tenths appear once; the ten largest clones hold approximately 1.5%. Sequenced material: PBMCs or T cells enriched from blood (not recorded which). The receptors were gathered from a woman between 45 and 65 years old who had recovered from COVID-19.

The gene calls are TRBV12-3 or TRBV12-4 and TRBJ1-1; no definite D call. This CDR3 contains 12 residues. V lost 5 bases, J lost 5 bases, and 9 bases lay in between. This CDR3 reads CASSPERTEAFF. CDR3 bases: TGTGCCAGCAGTCCTGAACGGACTGAAGCTTTCTTT.

The V and J genes are TRBV7-3 and TRBJ1-6; D unclear. The CDR3 extends over 13 amino acids. CDR1 and CDR2 (germline): SGHTA, FQGTGA. Trimming pared 3 bases from V and 9 bases from J, leaving 9 bases between. CDR3 in amino acids: CASSLELGSPLHF. The CDR3 region has the DNA TGTGCCAGCAGCTTGGAACTAGGTTCACCCCTCCACTTT.

The chain is built from TRBV18 and TRBJ2-7; 7 positions match TRBD2. V dropped 5 bases and J dropped 6; count of bases not matched to a gene: 10. Per germline, CDR1 KGHSH and CDR2 LQKENI. The CDR3 is made up of 14 amino acids. CDR3 sequence reads: CASSSRGLDGEQYF. The DNA for the CDR3 is TGTGCCAGCTCATCTCGAGGACTAGATGGCGAGCAGTACTTC.

This clone appeared a single time. V is TRBV30 and J is TRBJ2-1, with D possibly being TRBD2 (5 bases). Germline V CDR1 and CDR2: GTSNPN, SVGIG (reference sequence). Trimming took 3 bases from V and 8 from J, leaving 11 bases between them. The CDR3 length is 12 residues. The CDR3 spells CAWSPTRDEQFF. The CDR3 DNA reads as TGTGCCTGGAGCCCAACTAGGGATGAGCAGTTCTTC.

The chain couples TRBV6-5 to TRBJ2-3, with 8 nucleotides matching TRBD1. Looked up from germline, CDR1 is MNHEY and CDR2 is SVGAGI. V was clipped by 7 bases and J by 2 bases; unmatched bases: 8. The CDR3 sequence is 15 residues long. Here the CDR3 reads CASIPYRGYTDTQYF. CDR3 DNA: TGTGCCAGCATCCCGTACAGGGGGTACACAGATACGCAGTATTTT.

CDR3 sequence: CSVEDLRGTSYNEQFF. Here the CDR3 DNA reads TGCAGCGTTGAAGATCTTCGGGGGACTAGTTACAATGAGCAGTTCTTC. V and J are TRBV29-1 and TRBJ2-1; TRBD2 aligns across 8 bases. V shed 0 bases and J 4 bases; nucleotides not matched to a gene: 8. The germline V gene has CDR1 SQVTM and CDR2 ANQGSEA. This CDR3 has 16 amino acids.

The V call is TRBV7-9, the J call TRBJ2-5; TRBD2 is a possible D gene (5 bases). This CDR3 comprises 16 residues. Germline CDR1 reads SEHNR; CDR2 reads FQNEAQ (reference sequence). V was clipped by 4 bases and J by 5 bases, with 20 bases between them. The CDR3 spells CASSSPREGQDETQYF. For the CDR3, the DNA is TGTGCCAGCAGCTCCCCACGGGAAGGGCAGGATGAGACCCAGTACTTC. The whole variable domain, remainder taken from reference TRBV7-9 and TRBJ2-5, is DTGVSQNPRHKITKRGQNVTFRCDPISEHNRLYWYRQTLGQGPEFLTYFQNEAQLEKSRLLSDRFSAERPKGSFSTLEIQRTEQGDSAMYLCASSSPREGQDETQYFGPGTRLLVL.

CDR3 in DNA: TGTGCCAGCAGCTTAGGAAGCGGGGGATTCTACAATGAGCAGTTCTTC. It encodes CASSLGSGGFYNEQFF. The chain is built from TRBV11-3 and TRBJ2-1; 8 bases are a match to TRBD2. Germline CDR1 and CDR2: SGHNT and YENEEA. CDR3 length: 16 residues. V lost 1 base, J lost 3 bases, and 5 bases stayed unmatched.

The genes are TRBV7-3 and TRBJ2-1; D may be TRBD2 (5 bases). V was clipped by 5 bases and J by 6 bases, with 17 bases between them. This CDR3 has 15 amino acids. CDR1 and CDR2 (germline): SGHTA, FQGTGA. The CDR3 sequence: CASSVGPLAPNEQFF. The CDR3 DNA reads TGTGCCAGCAGCGTAGGGCCATTAGCGCCCAATGAGCAGTTCTTC.

This chain links TRBV28 with TRBJ2-1, with D possibly matching TRBD2 (6 bases). CDR3 length equals 14 residues. V lost 7 bases and J lost 6, with 16 bases in between. Germline CDR1 MDHEN, CDR2 SYDVKM. This CDR3 is CASTLGGISNEQFF. As DNA, the CDR3 is TGTGCCAGCACCCTTGGCGGGATTAGCAATGAGCAGTTCTTC.

The chain carries TRBV24-1 and TRBJ2-1, with 14 bases identical to TRBD2. The CDR3 totals 16 residues. Germline CDR1 reads KGHDR; CDR2 reads SFDVKD. Trimming cost V 4 bases and J 8 bases; bases outside gene matches: 6. The CDR3 DNA follows: TGTGCCACCAGTGACATAGGGACTAGCGGGAGCTATGAGCAGTTCTTC. It codes for CATSDIGTSGSYEQFF.

In its sample, this clone was seen once. The chain uses TRBV5-4 and TRBJ2-5; weak D call: TRBD2 (6 bases). The V gene lost 7 bases and the J gene lost 1 base, with 14 bases spanning the gap. Germline loops: CDR1 SGHNT, CDR2 YYREEE (reference sequence). The CDR3 runs to 14 residues. The CDR3 bases are TGTGCCAGCGGGACTGGAGGACGCCAAGAGACCCAGTACTTC. It codes for CASGTGGRQETQYF.

V usage is TRBV28 and J usage is TRBJ1-2; tentatively, D is TRBD1 (5 bases). This CDR3 has 14 amino acids. V lost 5 bases and J 4 bases, leaving 14 bases between the germline ends. Germline values: CDR1 MDHEN, CDR2 SYDVKM. The CDR3 DNA is TGTGCCAGCAGTACAGGCCCTAGGGCCTATGGCTACACCTTC. This gives the protein CASSTGPRAYGYTF.

The chain links TRBV3-1 (or the pseudogene TRBV3-2) to TRBJ2-1; TRBD2 aligns across 12 bases. V shed 0 bases, J shed 9 bases, and the junction held 12 bases outside the gene matches. Per the germline V gene, CDR1 is LGHDT and CDR2 is YNNKEL (reference sequence). The CDR3 totals 18 residues. The CDR3 spells CASSQDGPSGRARAEQFF. CDR3 bases: TGTGCCAGCAGCCAAGATGGGCCTAGCGGGAGGGCCAGGGCTGAGCAGTTCTTC.